This note documents a single T cell receptor beta chain sequence. What antigen it recognizes has not been identified. No much larger clone is present one base from it, and per-base qualities are unavailable. Interpreted using the paper, the time point label stands for: baseline before first vaccination. What this sample's treatment or condition label stands for: meningococcal conjugate vaccine given as trial control. Vaccinee samples came from UK trials COV001 and COV002, including a single-blind randomized controlled phase 2/3 trial of AZD1222 (ChAdOx1 nCoV-19) in healthy adults. For TCRbeta chain sequencing, PBMC samples from trial participants were taken at day 0 and at day 28 after the second dose. The data are from a study of T cell responses to AZD1222 COVID-19 vaccine (dated by TCRdb to the early 2020s). With respect to the entire study: TCR sequencing covered about 230 trial participants: 200 to 210 given two doses of AZD1222 and around 26 given two doses of MenACWY control vaccine. Enrollment into the trials was organized by age into subgroups of 18-55, 56-69 and 70-plus years, and those subgroups contained 148, 28 and 57 TCR-sequenced participants, respectively.

The CDR3 sequence holds 14 residues, the cysteine and phenylalanine included. Only CDR3 DNA is held: 42 bases, read in frame from base 1. The germline V end is reduced by 7 bases and the J end by 0 bases; junction bases left unmatched: 5. The germline V gene sets CDR1 to SNHLY and CDR2 to FYNNEI. The CDR3 regions of human TCRbeta chains were analyzed by immunosequencing. Per the authors' processing: TCRs in the repertoires were matched against a reference library of SARS-CoV-2-specific TCRs that had been generated with the MIRA antigen-specificity platform. Breadth was defined as the fraction of unique TCRs that were SARS-CoV-2-associated, and depth was defined as the fraction of total T cells that were SARS-CoV-2-associated. Using the MIRA data, every spike-specific TCR was mapped to the spike region that the TCR reacted to and assigned to either a CD4 or a CD8 class. Log10-transformed breadth and depth values were compared by one-way ANOVA with Sidak's multiple comparisons tests. The immuneACCESS repertoire file appears here via TCRdb, limited to in-frame rearrangements. These files lack a portion of the clones; in checked studies, under half of the deficit traces to unresolved V genes, and the cause of the others is not known. V and J calls and clone size come straight from that table; D and trimming were deduced from the DNA. The sample table lists some 96,000 clones, over 75% of them with a count of one. The ten biggest clones cover 4% to 5% of the sample.

The paper's findings and limits, for the study overall: No day 14 peak-response samples were available, so repertoires were characterized only after the peak T cell response. Conclusions about previously exposed vaccinees are limited because only a handful of AZD1222 recipients were SARS-CoV-2 seropositive at baseline. Participants were mostly white British, with more females than males. The authors suggested clonal diversity may have been underestimated. Vaccine-associated CD4 TCRs spanned the whole spike protein, with dominant responses in regions 160-218 and 743-854. Spike-specific TCR breadth and depth rose significantly after two AZD1222 doses compared with day 0 and with MenACWY recipients. In the small 56-69-year group, the increase in depth fell short of significance, most likely because of low power. Nearly half of unique spike-specific TCRs reportedly recognized epitopes outside regions mutated in the B.1.351 and B.1.1.7 variants.

This sequence originates from an adult in good health. The starting material was peripheral blood, obtained on day 0 of MenACWY control vaccination. This chain is built from TRBV2 and TRBJ1-1; TRBD1 matches 7 bases in the middle. Here the CDR3 is given as CASKQGQMNTEAFF. The DNA sequence is given as TGTGCCAGCAAGCAGGGACAGATGAACACTGAAGCTTTCTTT.